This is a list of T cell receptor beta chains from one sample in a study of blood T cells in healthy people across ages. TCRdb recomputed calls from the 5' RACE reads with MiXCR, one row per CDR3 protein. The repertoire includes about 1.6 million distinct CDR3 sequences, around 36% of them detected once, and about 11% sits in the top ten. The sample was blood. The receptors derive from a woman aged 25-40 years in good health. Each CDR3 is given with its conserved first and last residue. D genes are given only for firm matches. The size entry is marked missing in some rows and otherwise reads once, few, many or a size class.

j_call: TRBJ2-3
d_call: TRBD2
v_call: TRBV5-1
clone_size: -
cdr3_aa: CASRTSGAGADTQYF
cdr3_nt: TGCGCCAGCAGGACTAGCGGGGCCGGGGCAGATACGCAGTATTTT

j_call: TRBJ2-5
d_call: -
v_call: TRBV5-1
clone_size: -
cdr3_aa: CASSSWGIPAETQYF
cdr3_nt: TGCGCCAGCAGCTCCTGGGGGATACCGGCAGAGACCCAGTACTTC

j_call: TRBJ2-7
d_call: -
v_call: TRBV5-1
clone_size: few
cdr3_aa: CASNGGGPSYEQYF
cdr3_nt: TGCGCCAGCAATGGGGGGGGGCCGTCCTACGAGCAGTACTTC

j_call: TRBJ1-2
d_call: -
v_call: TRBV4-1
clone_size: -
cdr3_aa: CASSQVFRRDGYTF
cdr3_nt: TGCGCCAGCAGCCAAGTGTTCAGAAGGGACGGCTACACCTTC

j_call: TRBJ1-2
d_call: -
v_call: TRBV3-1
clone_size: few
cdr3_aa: CASSQDQLRLHNYGYTF
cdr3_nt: TGTGCCAGCAGCCAAGATCAACTAAGACTGCACAACTATGGCTACACCTTC

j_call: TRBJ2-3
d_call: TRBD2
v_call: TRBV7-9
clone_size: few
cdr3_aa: CASSFLSGGAADTQYF
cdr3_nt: TGTGCCAGCAGCTTCCTTAGCGGGGGGGCCGCAGATACGCAGTATTTT

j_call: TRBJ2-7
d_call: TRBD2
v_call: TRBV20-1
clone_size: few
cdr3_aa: CSARKRGLASSCEQYF
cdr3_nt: TGCAGTGCTAGAAAGCGGGGACTAGCGAGCTCCTGCGAGCAGTACTTC

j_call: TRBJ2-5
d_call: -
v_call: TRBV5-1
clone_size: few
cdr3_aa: CASSPTGLGRQETQYF
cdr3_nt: TGCGCCAGCAGCCCGACGGGACTGGGGAGGCAAGAGACCCAGTACTTC

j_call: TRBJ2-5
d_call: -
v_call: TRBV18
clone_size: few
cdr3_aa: CASSSGGLGGETQYF
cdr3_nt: TGTGCCAGCTCCTCCGGAGGGCTCGGAGGAGAGACCCAGTACTTC

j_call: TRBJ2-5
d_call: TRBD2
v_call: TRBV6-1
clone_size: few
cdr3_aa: CASRRTSGGAETQYF
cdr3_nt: TGTGCCAGCAGGAGGACTAGCGGGGGGGCCGAGACCCAGTACTTC

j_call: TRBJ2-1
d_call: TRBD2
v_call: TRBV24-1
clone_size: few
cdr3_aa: CATSDPGLAGPGGPYNEQFF
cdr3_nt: TGTGCCACCAGTGACCCGGGACTAGCGGGACCTGGGGGGCCTTACAATGAGCAGTTCTTC

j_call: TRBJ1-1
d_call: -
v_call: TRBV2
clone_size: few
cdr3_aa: CASSGTVPGNTEAFF
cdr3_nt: TGTGCCAGCAGTGGGACAGTCCCAGGGAACACTGAAGCTTTCTTT

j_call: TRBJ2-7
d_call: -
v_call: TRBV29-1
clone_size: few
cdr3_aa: CSVVHGSYEQYF
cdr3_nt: TGCAGCGTTGTTCATGGATCCTACGAGCAGTACTTC

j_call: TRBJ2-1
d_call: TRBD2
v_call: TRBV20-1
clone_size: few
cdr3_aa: CSARGGTSGTVNEQFF
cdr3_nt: TGCAGTGCTAGAGGTGGGACTAGCGGGACGGTCAATGAGCAGTTCTTC

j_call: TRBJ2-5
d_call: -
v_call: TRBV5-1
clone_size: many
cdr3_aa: CASSWGRVQETQYF
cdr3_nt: TGCGCCAGCAGCTGGGGACGGGTACAAGAGACCCAGTACTTC

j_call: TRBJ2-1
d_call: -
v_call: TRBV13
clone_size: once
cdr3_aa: CASSLGGDGHLFF
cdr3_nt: TGTGCCAGCAGCTTAGGGGGCGACGGACATTTGTTCTTC

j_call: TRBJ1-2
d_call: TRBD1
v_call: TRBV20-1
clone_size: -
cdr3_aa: CSARRRDRGPGDYTF
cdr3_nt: TGCAGTGCTCGTCGCCGGGACAGGGGTCCGGGCGACTACACCTTC

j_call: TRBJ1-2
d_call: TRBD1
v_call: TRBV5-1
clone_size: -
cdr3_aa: CASSRDRGDGYIF
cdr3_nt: TGCGCCAGCAGCAGAGACAGGGGTGATGGCTACATCTTC

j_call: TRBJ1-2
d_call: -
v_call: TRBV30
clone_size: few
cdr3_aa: CAHSRPNPSQGTSRGYTF
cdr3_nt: TGTGCCCACTCTCGCCCTAACCCTTCTCAAGGGACATCTCGCGGCTACACCTTC

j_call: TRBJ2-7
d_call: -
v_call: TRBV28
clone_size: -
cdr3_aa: CASSWGLLWDF
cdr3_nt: TGTGCCAGCAGTTGGGGGCTCCTGTGGGACTTC

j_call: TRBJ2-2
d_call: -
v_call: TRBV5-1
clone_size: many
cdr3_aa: CASSLGNTGELFF
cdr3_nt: TGTGCCAGCAGCTTAGGGAACACCGGGGAGCTGTTTTTT

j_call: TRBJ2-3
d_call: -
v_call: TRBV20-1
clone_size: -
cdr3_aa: CSARLRTSWGTDTQYF
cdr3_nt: TGCAGTGCTAGACTCCGAACTAGCTGGGGCACAGATACGCAGTATTTT

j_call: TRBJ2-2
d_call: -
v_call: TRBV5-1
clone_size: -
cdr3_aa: CASSLGKLGNTGELFF
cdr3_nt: TGCGCCAGCAGCTTGGGGAAACTTGGGAACACCGGGGAGCTGTTTTTT

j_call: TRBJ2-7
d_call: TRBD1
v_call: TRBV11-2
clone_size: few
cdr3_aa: CASSAQGANGEQYF
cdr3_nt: TGTGCCAGCAGCGCACAGGGGGCGAACGGCGAGCAGTACTTC

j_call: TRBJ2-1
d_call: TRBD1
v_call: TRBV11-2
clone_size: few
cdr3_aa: CASSFLRQGNEQFF
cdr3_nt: TGTGCCAGCAGCTTCCTGAGACAGGGCAATGAGCAGTTCTTC

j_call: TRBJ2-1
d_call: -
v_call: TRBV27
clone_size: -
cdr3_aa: CASSSPLIGLGQFF
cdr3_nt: TGTGCCAGCAGTTCACCTTTAATCGGGTTGGGGCAGTTCTTC

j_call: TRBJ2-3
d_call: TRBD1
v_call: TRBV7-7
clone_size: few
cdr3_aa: CASSNGQGLTADTQYF
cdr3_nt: TGTGCCAGCAGCAACGGACAGGGGTTGACTGCAGATACGCAGTATTTT

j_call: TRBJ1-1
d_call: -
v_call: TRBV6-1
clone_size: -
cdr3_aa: CASSESRTEAFF
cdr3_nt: TGTGCCAGCAGTGAAAGTCGGACTGAAGCTTTCTTT

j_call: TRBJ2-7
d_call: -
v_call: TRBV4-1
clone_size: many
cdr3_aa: CASSQLGQQYEQYF
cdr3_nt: TGCGCCAGCAGCCAACTCGGACAGCAGTACGAGCAGTACTTC

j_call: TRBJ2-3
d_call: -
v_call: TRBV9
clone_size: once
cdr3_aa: CASSRSFLDTQYF
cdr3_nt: TGTGCCAGCAGTCGTAGCTTTTTAGATACGCAGTATTTT

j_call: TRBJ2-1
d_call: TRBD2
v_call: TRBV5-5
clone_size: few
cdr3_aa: CASRIAGGTYNEQFF
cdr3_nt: TGTGCCAGCAGAATAGCGGGAGGCACCTACAATGAGCAGTTCTTC

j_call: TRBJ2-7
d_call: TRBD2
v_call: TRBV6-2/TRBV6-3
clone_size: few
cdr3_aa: CASSRQAGGTYEQYF
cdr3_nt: TGTGCCAGCAGTCGACAAGCGGGGGGGACTTACGAGCAGTACTTC

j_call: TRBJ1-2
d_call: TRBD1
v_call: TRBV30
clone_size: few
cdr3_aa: CAYRPGGDYGYTF
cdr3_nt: TGTGCCTACAGACCAGGGGGCGACTATGGCTACACCTTC

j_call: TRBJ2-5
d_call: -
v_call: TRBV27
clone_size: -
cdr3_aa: CASNPLGAPGQETQYF
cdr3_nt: TGTGCCAGCAATCCCCTCGGGGCTCCTGGCCAAGAGACCCAGTACTTC

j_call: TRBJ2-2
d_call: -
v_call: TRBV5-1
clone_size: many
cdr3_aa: CASIRDRLENTGELFF
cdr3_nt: TGCGCCAGCATAAGGGACCGACTGGAGAACACCGGGGAGCTGTTTTTT

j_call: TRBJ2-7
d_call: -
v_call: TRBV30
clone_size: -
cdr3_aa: CARQGRGTYEQYF
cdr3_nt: TGTGCCCGTCAGGGCAGGGGAACTTACGAGCAGTACTTC

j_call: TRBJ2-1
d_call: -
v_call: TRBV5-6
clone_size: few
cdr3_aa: CASSRGTEQFF
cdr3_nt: TGTGCCAGCAGCCGAGGGACTGAGCAGTTCTTC

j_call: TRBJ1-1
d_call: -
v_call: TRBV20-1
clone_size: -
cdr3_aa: CSAKPTAYTEAFF
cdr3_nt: TGCAGTGCTAAACCGACAGCGTACACTGAAGCTTTCTTT

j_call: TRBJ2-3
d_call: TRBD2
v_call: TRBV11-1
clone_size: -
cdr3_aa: CASRSSPGLAGDPEGADTQYF
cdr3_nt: TGTGCCAGCAGATCCTCTCCGGGACTAGCGGGAGATCCGGAGGGGGCAGATACGCAGTATTTT

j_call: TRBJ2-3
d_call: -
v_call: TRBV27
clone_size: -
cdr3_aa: CASSWGDLHGTQYF
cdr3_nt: TGTGCCAGCAGTTGGGGAGACCTCCACGGTACGCAGTATTTT

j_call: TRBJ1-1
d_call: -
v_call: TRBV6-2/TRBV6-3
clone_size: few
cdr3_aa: CASSKQWEAFF
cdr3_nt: TGTGCCAGCAGTAAACAATGGGAAGCTTTCTTT

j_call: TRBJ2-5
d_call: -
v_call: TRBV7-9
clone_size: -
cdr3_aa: CASSSRVGPQETQYF
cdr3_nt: TGTGCCAGCAGCTCGAGGGTGGGACCCCAAGAGACCCAGTACTTC

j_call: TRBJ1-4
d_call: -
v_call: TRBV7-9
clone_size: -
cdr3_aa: CASSFANGGLNEKLFF
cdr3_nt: TGTGCCAGCAGCTTTGCTAACGGGGGGCTAAATGAAAAACTGTTTTTT

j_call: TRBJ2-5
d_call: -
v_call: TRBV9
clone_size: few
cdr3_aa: CASSTQDRKEETQYF
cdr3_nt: TGTGCCAGCAGCACCCAGGACAGAAAAGAAGAGACCCAGTACTTC

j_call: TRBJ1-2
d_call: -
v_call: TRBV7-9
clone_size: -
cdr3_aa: CASSSDSFVGYTF
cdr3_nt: TGTGCCAGCAGCTCAGACAGTTTCGTAGGCTACACCTTC

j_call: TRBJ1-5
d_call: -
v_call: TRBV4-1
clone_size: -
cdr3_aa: CASSQDRSYSDQPQHF
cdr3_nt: TGCGCCAGCAGCCAAGATCGGAGCTATAGCGATCAGCCCCAGCATTTT

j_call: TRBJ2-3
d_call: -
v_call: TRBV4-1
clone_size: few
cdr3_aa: CASSQGIRKYTQYF
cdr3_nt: TGCGCCAGCAGCCAGGGTATACGAAAGTATACGCAGTATTTT

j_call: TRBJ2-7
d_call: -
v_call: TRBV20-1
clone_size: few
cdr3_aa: CSALTGSFAYEQYF
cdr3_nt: TGCAGTGCTTTGACAGGCTCTTTTGCCTACGAGCAGTACTTC

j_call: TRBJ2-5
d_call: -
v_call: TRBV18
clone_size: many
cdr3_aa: CASSGGTQETQYF
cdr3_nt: TGTGCCAGCTCAGGGGGGACCCAAGAGACCCAGTACTTC

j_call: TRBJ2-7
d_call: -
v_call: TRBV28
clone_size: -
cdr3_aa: CASSNRGLKSYGQYF
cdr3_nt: TGTGCCAGCAGTAACCGGGGCTTAAAATCCTACGGGCAGTACTTC